The rows below give T cell receptor beta chains drawn from one sample of a study of CD8 T cells in ankylosing spondylitis. TCRdb recomputed calls from the 5' RACE reads with MiXCR, one row per CDR3 protein. The sample consists of about 540,000 distinct CDR3 sequences, about an eighth of them appearing once. The sample consisted of blood, either unsorted or a sorted T cell fraction (not recorded which). The source of these receptors is a male donor with ankylosing spondylitis. The CDR3 runs from the conserved cysteine through the conserved F or W. The D gene is left open where the match is weak. The size entry is marked missing in some rows and otherwise reads once, few, many or a size class.

d_gene: -; j_gene: TRBJ2-7; v_gene: TRBV20-1; abundance: many; CDR3aa: CSARGTEEQYF; CDR3nt: TGCAGTGCTAGGGGGACTGAAGAGCAGTACTTC
d_gene: TRBD1; j_gene: TRBJ2-1; v_gene: TRBV5-6; abundance: -; CDR3aa: CAISPGGLSYNEQFF; CDR3nt: TGTGCCATCAGCCCAGGGGGCCTCTCCTACAATGAGCAGTTCTTC
d_gene: TRBD2; j_gene: TRBJ2-7; v_gene: TRBV3-1; abundance: -; CDR3aa: CASSQGGDLSYEQYF; CDR3nt: TGTGCCAGCAGCCAGGGGGGGGACCTTTCCTACGAGCAGTACTTC
d_gene: TRBD2; j_gene: TRBJ2-1; v_gene: TRBV15; abundance: many; CDR3aa: CATSRDQTSGSHYNEQFF; CDR3nt: TGTGCCACCAGCAGAGATCAGACTAGCGGGAGTCATTACAATGAGCAGTTCTTC
d_gene: TRBD1; j_gene: TRBJ2-2; v_gene: TRBV5-5; abundance: -; CDR3aa: CASSFTPGQRTGELFF; CDR3nt: TGTGCCAGCAGCTTTACACCGGGACAGCGCACCGGGGAGCTGTTTTTT
d_gene: -; j_gene: TRBJ1-1; v_gene: TRBV5-1; abundance: few; CDR3aa: CASSLRQWNTEAFF; CDR3nt: TGCGCCAGCAGCTTGCGACAGTGGAACACTGAAGCTTTCTTT
d_gene: -; j_gene: TRBJ1-2; v_gene: TRBV7-9; abundance: few; CDR3aa: CASSPSHGSESRNGYTF; CDR3nt: TGTGCCAGCAGCCCGTCCCACGGCAGCGAATCCCGAAATGGCTACACCTTC
d_gene: -; j_gene: TRBJ1-1; v_gene: TRBV20-1; abundance: -; CDR3aa: CSANQGLLNTEAFF; CDR3nt: TGCAGTGCTAACCAGGGGTTGCTGAACACTGAAGCTTTCTTT
d_gene: -; j_gene: TRBJ1-1; v_gene: TRBV20-1; abundance: -; CDR3aa: CSARDSGTLNTEAFF; CDR3nt: TGCAGTGCTAGAGATTCGGGCACACTAAACACTGAAGCTTTCTTT
d_gene: -; j_gene: TRBJ2-1; v_gene: TRBV24-1; abundance: few; CDR3aa: CATSDGGGDNEQFF; CDR3nt: TGTGCCACCAGTGATGGTGGAGGAGACAATGAGCAGTTCTTC
d_gene: -; j_gene: TRBJ2-7; v_gene: TRBV5-1; abundance: many; CDR3aa: CASSPPGAYEQYF; CDR3nt: TGCGCCAGCAGTCCCCCGGGTGCCTACGAGCAGTACTTC
d_gene: -; j_gene: TRBJ1-2; v_gene: TRBV20-1; abundance: -; CDR3aa: CSARGRTANTF; CDR3nt: TGCAGTGCTAGAGGCAGGACGGCAAACACCTTC
d_gene: -; j_gene: TRBJ2-3; v_gene: TRBV27; abundance: -; CDR3aa: CASRTRGTPNTDTQYF; CDR3nt: TGTGCCAGCAGGACCCGCGGGACACCAAACACAGATACGCAGTATTTT
d_gene: TRBD1; j_gene: TRBJ1-3; v_gene: TRBV24-1; abundance: few; CDR3aa: CATSDPQGAGNTIYF; CDR3nt: TGTGCCACCAGTGATCCGCAGGGGGCTGGAAACACCATATATTTT
d_gene: -; j_gene: TRBJ1-6; v_gene: TRBV11-2; abundance: few; CDR3aa: CASSLRVAALHF; CDR3nt: TGTGCCAGCAGCTTACGGGTGGCTGCCCTCCACTTT
d_gene: TRBD1; j_gene: TRBJ1-2; v_gene: TRBV5-1; abundance: -; CDR3aa: CASSRDSDSATSTF; CDR3nt: TGCGCCAGCAGCCGGGACAGCGATTCCGCCACTAGCACCTTC
d_gene: -; j_gene: TRBJ2-7; v_gene: TRBV15; abundance: few; CDR3aa: CATSSLYEQYF; CDR3nt: TGTGCCACCAGCTCTCTTTACGAGCAGTACTTC
d_gene: TRBD1; j_gene: TRBJ2-1; v_gene: TRBV7-2; abundance: few; CDR3aa: CASSLARGLVGNEQFF; CDR3nt: TGTGCCAGCAGCTTAGCGAGGGGGCTAGTCGGCAATGAGCAGTTCTTC
d_gene: TRBD2; j_gene: TRBJ2-7; v_gene: TRBV7-9; abundance: -; CDR3aa: CASSVAGAVFEQYF; CDR3nt: TGTGCCAGCAGCGTCGCGGGAGCTGTTTTCGAGCAGTACTTC
d_gene: TRBD2; j_gene: TRBJ2-4; v_gene: TRBV18; abundance: few; CDR3aa: CASSRLAGGQENIQYF; CDR3nt: TGTGCCAGCTCAAGACTAGCGGGAGGGCAGGAAAACATTCAGTACTTC
d_gene: TRBD1; j_gene: TRBJ2-1; v_gene: TRBV5-1; abundance: few; CDR3aa: CASSPGTGTHNEQFF; CDR3nt: TGCGCCAGCAGCCCGGGGACAGGGACCCACAATGAGCAGTTCTTC
d_gene: TRBD2; j_gene: TRBJ2-7; v_gene: TRBV29-1; abundance: few; CDR3aa: CSVGTGTNYEQYF; CDR3nt: TGCAGCGTTGGAACCGGGACTAACTACGAGCAGTACTTC
d_gene: TRBD1; j_gene: TRBJ2-5; v_gene: TRBV5-6; abundance: many; CDR3aa: CASSFRDRETQYF; CDR3nt: TGTGCCAGCAGCTTCAGGGACAGGGAGACCCAGTACTTC
d_gene: -; j_gene: TRBJ2-7; v_gene: TRBV3-1; abundance: -; CDR3aa: CASSPLRGSYEQYF; CDR3nt: TGTGCCAGCAGCCCCCTGAGGGGTTCCTACGAGCAGTACTTC
d_gene: -; j_gene: TRBJ2-7; v_gene: TRBV6-6; abundance: -; CDR3aa: CASGPGSYEQYF; CDR3nt: TGTGCCAGCGGTCCGGGTTCCTACGAGCAGTACTTC
d_gene: -; j_gene: TRBJ1-4; v_gene: TRBV5-1; abundance: -; CDR3aa: CASSLDPTGTEKLFF; CDR3nt: TGCGCCAGCAGCTTGGACCCAACAGGGACTGAAAAACTGTTTTTT
d_gene: -; j_gene: TRBJ2-4; v_gene: TRBV7-2; abundance: many; CDR3aa: CASSPKGGNIQYF; CDR3nt: TGTGCCAGCAGCCCCAAGGGGGGAAACATTCAGTACTTC
d_gene: TRBD1; j_gene: TRBJ2-3; v_gene: TRBV10-3; abundance: few; CDR3aa: CAISDWDRGSVIWGTDTQYF; CDR3nt: TGTGCCATCAGTGATTGGGACAGGGGATCGGTCATCTGGGGGACAGATACGCAGTATTTT
d_gene: -; j_gene: TRBJ2-1; v_gene: TRBV12-5; abundance: many; CDR3aa: CASGAHLVNNEQFF; CDR3nt: TGTGCTAGTGGGGCCCATCTAGTTAACAATGAGCAGTTCTTC
d_gene: TRBD1; j_gene: TRBJ2-1; v_gene: TRBV25-1; abundance: -; CDR3aa: CASSEYGGTGRGPYNEQFF; CDR3nt: TGTGCCAGCAGTGAATATGGGGGGACAGGGAGGGGGCCCTACAATGAGCAGTTCTTC
d_gene: -; j_gene: TRBJ1-3; v_gene: TRBV11-2; abundance: many; CDR3aa: CASSPLGGRSSGNTIYF; CDR3nt: TGTGCCAGCAGCCCGCTGGGAGGCAGGAGCTCTGGAAACACCATATATTTT
d_gene: -; j_gene: TRBJ2-2; v_gene: TRBV10-1; abundance: few; CDR3aa: CASRDSDTGDTGELFF; CDR3nt: TGCGCCAGCAGGGACAGCGATACTGGCGACACCGGGGAGCTGTTTTTT
d_gene: -; j_gene: TRBJ2-4; v_gene: TRBV25-1; abundance: many; CDR3aa: CASSELGIRAKNIQYF; CDR3nt: TGTGCCAGCAGTGAATTGGGGATCCGGGCCAAAAACATTCAGTACTTC
d_gene: TRBD1; j_gene: TRBJ2-4; v_gene: TRBV6-1; abundance: few; CDR3aa: CASRTDREENIQYF; CDR3nt: TGTGCCAGCAGGACGGACAGGGAGGAAAACATTCAGTACTTC
d_gene: TRBD1; j_gene: TRBJ1-1; v_gene: TRBV20-1; abundance: many; CDR3aa: CSATHSGTGGGWDTEAFF; CDR3nt: TGCAGTGCTACGCACTCCGGGACAGGGGGCGGGTGGGACACTGAAGCTTTCTTT
d_gene: TRBD1; j_gene: TRBJ1-2; v_gene: TRBV11-3; abundance: many; CDR3aa: CASTNRDRDNYGYTF; CDR3nt: TGTGCCAGCACCAACCGGGACAGGGATAACTATGGCTACACCTTC
d_gene: TRBD1; j_gene: TRBJ2-1; v_gene: TRBV7-2; abundance: -; CDR3aa: CASRRQGAPSREQFF; CDR3nt: TGTGCCAGCAGAAGACAGGGGGCCCCTTCTAGGGAGCAGTTCTTC
d_gene: -; j_gene: TRBJ2-6; v_gene: TRBV11-2; abundance: -; CDR3aa: CASSLSGKAAGANVLTF; CDR3nt: TGTGCCAGCAGCTTATCGGGAAAGGCAGCGGGGGCCAACGTCCTGACTTTC
d_gene: TRBD1; j_gene: TRBJ1-2; v_gene: TRBV3-1; abundance: -; CDR3aa: CASSSWDRGWGYTF; CDR3nt: TGTGCCAGCAGCTCATGGGACAGGGGATGGGGCTACACCTTC
d_gene: -; j_gene: TRBJ2-5; v_gene: TRBV5-1; abundance: few; CDR3aa: CASSSPRTSETQYF; CDR3nt: TGCGCCAGCAGCTCCCCGCGGACGAGTGAGACCCAGTACTTC
d_gene: TRBD1; j_gene: TRBJ2-7; v_gene: TRBV12-3/TRBV12-4; abundance: -; CDR3aa: CASSSTGPPYEQYF; CDR3nt: TGTGCCAGCAGTTCGACAGGGCCTCCCTACGAGCAGTACTTC
d_gene: -; j_gene: TRBJ1-4; v_gene: TRBV5-5; abundance: -; CDR3aa: CASSLSVAATNEKLFF; CDR3nt: TGTGCCAGCAGTCTCTCTGTGGCAGCAACTAATGAAAAACTGTTTTTT
d_gene: TRBD1; j_gene: TRBJ1-1; v_gene: TRBV2; abundance: few; CDR3aa: CASSPWDRGTEAFF; CDR3nt: TGTGCCAGCAGTCCTTGGGACAGAGGAACTGAAGCTTTCTTT
d_gene: TRBD2; j_gene: TRBJ2-1; v_gene: TRBV7-2; abundance: -; CDR3aa: CASSFRLAGGRDEQFF; CDR3nt: TGTGCCAGCAGCTTTCGTCTAGCGGGAGGCCGGGATGAGCAGTTCTTC
d_gene: -; j_gene: TRBJ2-5; v_gene: TRBV7-9; abundance: -; CDR3aa: CASSLPEGTQYF; CDR3nt: TGTGCCAGCAGCCTCCCAGAAGGGACCCAGTACTTC
d_gene: -; j_gene: TRBJ2-3; v_gene: TRBV11-2; abundance: few; CDR3aa: CASSPSGRSNTQYF; CDR3nt: TGTGCCAGCAGCCCTTCGGGACGTAGTAATACGCAGTATTTT
d_gene: -; j_gene: TRBJ1-5; v_gene: TRBV20-1; abundance: -; CDR3aa: CSAPVRPGQPQHF; CDR3nt: TGCAGTGCCCCTGTGCGGCCTGGGCAGCCCCAGCATTTT
d_gene: -; j_gene: TRBJ1-4; v_gene: TRBV10-2; abundance: -; CDR3aa: CASSEVGGLDEKLFF; CDR3nt: TGCGCCAGCAGTGAGGTGGGGGGCCTCGATGAAAAACTGTTTTTT
d_gene: -; j_gene: TRBJ1-3; v_gene: TRBV18; abundance: few; CDR3aa: CASSPFGGNTIYF; CDR3nt: TGTGCCAGCTCACCTTTCGGAGGAAACACCATATATTTT